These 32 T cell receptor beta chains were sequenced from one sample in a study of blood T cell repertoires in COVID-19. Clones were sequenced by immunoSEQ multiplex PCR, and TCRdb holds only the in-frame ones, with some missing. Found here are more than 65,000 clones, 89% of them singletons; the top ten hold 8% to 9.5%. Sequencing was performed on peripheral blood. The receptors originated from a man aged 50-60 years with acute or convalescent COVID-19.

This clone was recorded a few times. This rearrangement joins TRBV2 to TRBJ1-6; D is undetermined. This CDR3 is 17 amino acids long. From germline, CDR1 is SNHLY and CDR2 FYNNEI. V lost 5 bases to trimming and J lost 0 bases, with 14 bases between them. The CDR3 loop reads CASSPGLKSSYNSPLHF. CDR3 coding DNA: TGTGCCAGCAGTCCAGGACTCAAGAGCTCCTATAATTCACCCCTCCACTTT.

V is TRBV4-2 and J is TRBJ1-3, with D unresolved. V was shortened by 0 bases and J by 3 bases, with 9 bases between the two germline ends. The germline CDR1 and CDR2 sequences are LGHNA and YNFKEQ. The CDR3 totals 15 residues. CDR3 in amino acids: CASSQDSGGGNTIYF. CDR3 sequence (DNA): TGTGCCAGCAGCCAAGATTCCGGTGGTGGAAACACCATATATTTT.

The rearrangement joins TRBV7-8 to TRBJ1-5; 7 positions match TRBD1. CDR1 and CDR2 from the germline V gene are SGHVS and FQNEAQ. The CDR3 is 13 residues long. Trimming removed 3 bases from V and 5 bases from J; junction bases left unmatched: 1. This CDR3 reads CASSFDRDQPQHF. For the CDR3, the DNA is TGTGCCAGCAGCTTTGACAGGGATCAGCCCCAGCATTTT.

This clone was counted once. For the CDR3, the DNA is TGTGCCAGCAGCTTAGACCTAGCGGGGGGCCAAGCGAGGCAGTTCTTC. It translates to CASSLDLAGGQARQFF. The chain recombines TRBV7-6 with TRBJ2-1; TRBD2 matches 11 bases. The CDR3 is 16 amino acids. J lost 12 bases, V lost 1 base, and 11 bases had no gene match. The germline gives CDR1 SGHVS, CDR2 FNYEAQ.

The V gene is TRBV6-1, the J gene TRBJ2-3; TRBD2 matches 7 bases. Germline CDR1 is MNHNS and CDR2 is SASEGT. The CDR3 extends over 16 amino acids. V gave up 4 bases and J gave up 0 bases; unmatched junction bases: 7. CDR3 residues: CASSGPSGGSTDTQYF. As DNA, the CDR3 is TGTGCCAGCAGTGGCCCTAGCGGAGGGAGCACAGATACGCAGTATTTT.

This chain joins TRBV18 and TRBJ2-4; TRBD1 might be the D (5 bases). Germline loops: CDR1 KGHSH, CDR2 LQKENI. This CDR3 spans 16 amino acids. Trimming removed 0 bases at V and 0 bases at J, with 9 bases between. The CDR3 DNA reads TGTGCCAGCTCACCACCGGGGCGACTAGCCAAAAACATTCAGTACTTC. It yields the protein CASSPPGRLAKNIQYF.

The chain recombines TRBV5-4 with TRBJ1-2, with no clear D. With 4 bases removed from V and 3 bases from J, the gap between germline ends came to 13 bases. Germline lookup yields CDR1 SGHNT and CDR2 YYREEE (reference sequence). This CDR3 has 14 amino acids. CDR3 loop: CASSPSAGYYGYTF. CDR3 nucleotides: TGTGCCAGCAGCCCCTCGGCAGGCTACTATGGCTACACCTTC.

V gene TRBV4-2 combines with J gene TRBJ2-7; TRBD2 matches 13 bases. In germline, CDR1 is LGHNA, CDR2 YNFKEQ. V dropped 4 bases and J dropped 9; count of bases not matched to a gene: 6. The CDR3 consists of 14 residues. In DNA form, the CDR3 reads TGTGCCAGCAGCCGTACTAGCGGGGGGGCCTCGCAGTACTTC. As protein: CASSRTSGGASQYF.

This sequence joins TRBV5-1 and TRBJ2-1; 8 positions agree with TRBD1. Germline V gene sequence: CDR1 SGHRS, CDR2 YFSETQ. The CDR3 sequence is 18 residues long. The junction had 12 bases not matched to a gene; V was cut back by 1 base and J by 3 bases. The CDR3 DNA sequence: TGCGCCAGCAGCTTGCGCGATTGGACAGGGCTATACTACAATGAGCAGTTCTTC. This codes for CASSLRDWTGLYYNEQFF. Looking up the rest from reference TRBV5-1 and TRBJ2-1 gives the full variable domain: KAGVTQTPRYLIKTRGQQVTLSCSPISGHRSVSWYQQTPGQGLQFLFEYFSETQRNKGNFPGRFSGRQFSNSRSEMNVSTLELGDSALYLCASSLRDWTGLYYNEQFFGPGTRLTVL.

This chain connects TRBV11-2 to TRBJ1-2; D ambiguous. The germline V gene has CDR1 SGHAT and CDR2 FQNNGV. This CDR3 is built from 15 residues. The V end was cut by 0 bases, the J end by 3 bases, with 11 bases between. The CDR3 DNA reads TGTGCCAGCAGCTTAGATGGAGTGACGGACTATGGCTACACCTTC. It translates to CASSLDGVTDYGYTF.

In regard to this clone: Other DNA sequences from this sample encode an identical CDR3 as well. CDR3 protein: CASSLAPAGGPNEQYV. The CDR3 DNA sequence: TGTGCCAGCAGCTTAGCGCCGGCGGGGGGGCCCAATGAGCAGTACGTC. The chain combines TRBV7-2 with TRBJ2-7; 9 nucleotides line up with TRBD2. Germline V gives CDR1 SGHTA, CDR2 FQGNSA. This CDR3 contains 16 residues. Germline trimming cut 0 bases from V and 7 bases from J; bases unmatched to any gene: 10.

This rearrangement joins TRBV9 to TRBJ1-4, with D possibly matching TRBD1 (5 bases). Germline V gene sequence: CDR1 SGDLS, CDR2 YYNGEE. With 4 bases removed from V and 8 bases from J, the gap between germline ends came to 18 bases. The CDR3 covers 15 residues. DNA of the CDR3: TGTGCCAGCAGCCCCCGCAGGGATGGGCGGGAAAAACTGTTTTTT. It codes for CASSPRRDGREKLFF.

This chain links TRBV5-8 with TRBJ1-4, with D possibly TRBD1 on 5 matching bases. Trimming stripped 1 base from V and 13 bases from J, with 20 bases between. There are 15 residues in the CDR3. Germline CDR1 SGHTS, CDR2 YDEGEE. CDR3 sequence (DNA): TGTGCCAGCAGCTTGTGGCCGACGGGGCCGGGAGGACTGTTTTTT. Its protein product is CASSLWPTGPGGLFF.

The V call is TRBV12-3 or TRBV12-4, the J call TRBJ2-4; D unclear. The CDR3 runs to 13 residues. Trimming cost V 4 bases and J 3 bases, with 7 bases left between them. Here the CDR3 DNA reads TGTGCCAGCAGTTCCACAGTCAAAAACATTCAGTACTTC. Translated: CASSSTVKNIQYF.

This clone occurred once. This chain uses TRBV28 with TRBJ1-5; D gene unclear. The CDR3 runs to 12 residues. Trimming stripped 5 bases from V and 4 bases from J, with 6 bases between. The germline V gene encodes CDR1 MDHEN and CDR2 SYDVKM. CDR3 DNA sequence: TGTGCCAGCAGTCCAGGAAATCAGCCCCAGCATTTT. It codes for CASSPGNQPQHF.

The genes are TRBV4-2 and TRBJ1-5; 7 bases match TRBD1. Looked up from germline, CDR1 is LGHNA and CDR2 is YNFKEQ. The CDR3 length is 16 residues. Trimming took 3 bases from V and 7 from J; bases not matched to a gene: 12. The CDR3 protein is CASSQSNRGLRQPQHF. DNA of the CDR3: TGTGCCAGCAGCCAGAGTAACAGGGGACTTCGGCAGCCCCAGCATTTT.

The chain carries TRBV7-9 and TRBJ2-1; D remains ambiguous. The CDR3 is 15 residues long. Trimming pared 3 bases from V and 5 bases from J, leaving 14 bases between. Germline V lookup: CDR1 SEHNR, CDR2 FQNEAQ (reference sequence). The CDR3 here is CASSFNPGSDNEQFF. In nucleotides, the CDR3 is TGTGCCAGCAGCTTCAATCCCGGAAGCGACAATGAGCAGTTCTTC.

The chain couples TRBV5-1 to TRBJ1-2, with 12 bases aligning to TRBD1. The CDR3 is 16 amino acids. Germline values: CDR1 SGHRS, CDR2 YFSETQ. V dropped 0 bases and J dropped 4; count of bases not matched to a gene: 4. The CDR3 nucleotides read TGCGCCAGCAGCTTGGGAGGGACAGGGGGCGGCTATGGCTACACCTTC. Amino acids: CASSLGGTGGGYGYTF. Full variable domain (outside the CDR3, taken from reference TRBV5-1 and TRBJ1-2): KAGVTQTPRYLIKTRGQQVTLSCSPISGHRSVSWYQQTPGQGLQFLFEYFSETQRNKGNFPGRFSGRQFSNSRSEMNVSTLELGDSALYLCASSLGGTGGGYGYTFGSGTRLTVV.

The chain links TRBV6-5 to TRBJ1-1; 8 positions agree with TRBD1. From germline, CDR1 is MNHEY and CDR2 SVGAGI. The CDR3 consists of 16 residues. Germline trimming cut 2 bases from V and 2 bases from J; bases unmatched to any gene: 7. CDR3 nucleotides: TGTGCCAGCAGTTACACTCAGGGGGCACTCAACACTGAAGCTTTCTTT. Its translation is CASSYTQGALNTEAFF.

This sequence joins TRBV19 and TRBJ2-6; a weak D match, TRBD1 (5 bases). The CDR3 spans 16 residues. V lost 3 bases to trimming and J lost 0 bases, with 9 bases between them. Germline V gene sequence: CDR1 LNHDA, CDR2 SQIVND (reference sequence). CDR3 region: CASSMVDSSGANVLTF. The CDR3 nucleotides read TGTGCCAGTAGTATGGTAGACAGCTCTGGGGCCAACGTCCTGACTTTC.

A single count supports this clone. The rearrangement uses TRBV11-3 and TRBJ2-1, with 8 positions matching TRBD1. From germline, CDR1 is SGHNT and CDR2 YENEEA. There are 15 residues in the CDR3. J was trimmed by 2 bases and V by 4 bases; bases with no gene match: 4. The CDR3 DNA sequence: TGTGCCAGCAGCTCTGGACAGGGCACCTACAATGAGCAGTTCTTC. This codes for CASSSGQGTYNEQFF.

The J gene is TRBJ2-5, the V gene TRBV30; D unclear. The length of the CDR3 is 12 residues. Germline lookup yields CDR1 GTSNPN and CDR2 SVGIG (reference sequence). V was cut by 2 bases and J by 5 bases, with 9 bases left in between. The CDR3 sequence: CAWSTLRETQYF. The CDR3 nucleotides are TGTGCCTGGAGTACGTTGCGCGAGACCCAGTACTTC.

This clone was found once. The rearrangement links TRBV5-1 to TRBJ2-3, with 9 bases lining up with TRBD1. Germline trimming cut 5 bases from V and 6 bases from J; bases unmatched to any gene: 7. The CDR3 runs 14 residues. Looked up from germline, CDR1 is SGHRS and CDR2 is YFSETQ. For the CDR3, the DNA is TGCGCCAGCAGTCCCGGGACAGGGATGGATACGCAGTATTTT. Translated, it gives CASSPGTGMDTQYF.

CDR3 sequence (DNA): TGTGCCTGGAGCCGACCGACAGGGTATAATTCACCCCTCCACTTT. Its translation is CAWSRPTGYNSPLHF. The J gene is TRBJ1-6, the V gene TRBV30, with 7 positions matching TRBD1. Per germline, CDR1 GTSNPN and CDR2 SVGIG (reference sequence). V was pared by 3 bases and J by 4 bases, with 6 bases of the junction left unmatched. This CDR3 contains 15 residues.

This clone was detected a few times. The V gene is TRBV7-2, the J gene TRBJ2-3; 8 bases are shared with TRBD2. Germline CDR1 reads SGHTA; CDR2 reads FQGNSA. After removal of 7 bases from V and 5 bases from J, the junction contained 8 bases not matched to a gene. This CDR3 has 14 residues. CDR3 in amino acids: CASNVAGLGDTQYF. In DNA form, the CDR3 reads TGTGCCAGCAACGTAGCGGGGCTCGGAGATACGCAGTATTTT.

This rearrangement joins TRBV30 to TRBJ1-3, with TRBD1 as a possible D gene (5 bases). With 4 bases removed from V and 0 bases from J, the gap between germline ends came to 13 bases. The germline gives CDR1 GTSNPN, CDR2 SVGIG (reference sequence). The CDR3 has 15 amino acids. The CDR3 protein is CAWNGGLVSGNTIYF. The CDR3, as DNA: TGTGCCTGGAATGGGGGACTTGTCTCTGGAAACACCATATATTTT.

The CDR3, as DNA: TGTGCCTGGAGTGCAGGGTTATACGAGCAGTACGTC. This gives the protein CAWSAGLYEQYV. V gene TRBV30 combines with J gene TRBJ2-7, with D perhaps TRBD1 (5 bases). The V and J ends lost 1 base and 4 bases respectively, with 8 bases between them. This CDR3 spans 12 amino acids. Per germline, CDR1 GTSNPN and CDR2 SVGIG (reference sequence).

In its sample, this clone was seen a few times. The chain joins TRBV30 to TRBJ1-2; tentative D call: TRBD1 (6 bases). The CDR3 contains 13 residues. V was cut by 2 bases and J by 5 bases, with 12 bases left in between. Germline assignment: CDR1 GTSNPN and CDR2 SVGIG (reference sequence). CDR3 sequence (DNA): TGTGCCTGGAGTCCGACAGGAGAGTATGGCTACACCTTC. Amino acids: CAWSPTGEYGYTF.

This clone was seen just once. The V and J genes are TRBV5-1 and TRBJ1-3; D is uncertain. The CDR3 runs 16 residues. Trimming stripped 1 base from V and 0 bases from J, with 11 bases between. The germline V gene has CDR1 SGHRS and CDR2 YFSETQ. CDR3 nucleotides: TGCGCCAGCAGCTTGCCGGGATGGGCCTCTGGAAACACCATATATTTT. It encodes CASSLPGWASGNTIYF.

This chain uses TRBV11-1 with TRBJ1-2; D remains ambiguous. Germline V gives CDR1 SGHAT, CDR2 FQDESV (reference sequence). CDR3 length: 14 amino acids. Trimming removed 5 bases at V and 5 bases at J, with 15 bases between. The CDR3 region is CASSPVAAVYGYTF. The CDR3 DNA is TGTGCCAGCAGCCCGGTGGCAGCGGTATATGGCTACACCTTC.

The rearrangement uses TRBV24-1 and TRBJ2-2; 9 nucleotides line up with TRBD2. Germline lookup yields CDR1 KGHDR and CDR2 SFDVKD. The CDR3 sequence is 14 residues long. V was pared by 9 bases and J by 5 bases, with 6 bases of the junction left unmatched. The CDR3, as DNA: TGTGCCACCCAAGGACTAGCGCGGACCGGGGAGCTGTTTTTT. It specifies CATQGLARTGELFF.

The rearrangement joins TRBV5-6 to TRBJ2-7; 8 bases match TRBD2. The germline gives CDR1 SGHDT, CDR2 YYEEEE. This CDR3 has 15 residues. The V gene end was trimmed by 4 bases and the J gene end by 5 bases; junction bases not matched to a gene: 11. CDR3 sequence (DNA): TGTGCCAGCAGCGGCCGGCCACTAGCGGTCGACGAGCAGTACGTC. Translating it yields CASSGRPLAVDEQYV.